This TCR beta chain was profiled in a study of T cell responses to AZD1222 COVID-19 vaccine. On the study more broadly: Analyses pooled second doses at about 4 or about 12 weeks. General observations from the study: Close to half of spike-specific TCRs reportedly recognize unmutated variant regions. Two doses of AZD1222 preceded a rise in Spike-specific TCR breadth and depth.

The method was immunoSEQ multiplex PCR; TCRdb's version includes in-frame clones alone and lacks a portion of them. The sample lists some 90,000 clones; 75% to 90% were seen once. V lost 2 bases and J 5 bases, leaving 9 bases between the germline ends. The CDR3 sequence is 14 residues long. Germline loops: CDR1 KGHSH, CDR2 LQKENI. Worth noting for this clone: The antigen remains undetermined.

The chain employs TRBV18 and TRBJ2-2, with D possibly being TRBD1 (6 bases). The source material was peripheral blood, sampled on day 0 of AZD1222 vaccination. The receptor was isolated from an adult in good health. The CDR3 region has the DNA TGTGCCAGCTCACCAGTCACAGGGACCGGGGAGCTGTTTTTT. Protein product: CASSPVTGTGELFF.